These 19 T cell receptor beta chains share one sample of origin, sequenced in a study of T cell repertoires in cytomegalovirus infection. TCRdb reanalysed the reads using MiXCR and keeps one entry per CDR3 protein. This sample has about 920,000 distinct CDR3 sequences, with approximately 33% found just once. Antigen specificity for these receptors is unknown. The sequencing here drew on cultured CD8+ T cells from PBMCs, taken from culture after CMV antigen stimulation. All receptors derive from a human donor in good health (CMV status not recorded). Some clones in this sample may be carry-over from other donors' samples.

The genes are TRBV9 and TRBJ1-6; D call uncertain. V lost 0 bases and J 7 bases, leaving 11 bases between the germline ends. Germline-derived CDR1 and CDR2 are SGDLS and YYNGEE. The CDR3 is 15 residues long. CDR3 residues: CASSVAGVMNSPLHF. The DNA of the CDR3 is TGTGCCAGCAGCGTAGCTGGGGTGATGAATTCACCCCTCCACTTT.

This sequence joins TRBV12-3 or TRBV12-4 and TRBJ2-7; the D gene is possibly TRBD2 (5 bases). The V end lost 6 bases, the J end lost 4 bases, and 10 bases lay between the germline ends. This CDR3 region has 12 residues. The CDR3 DNA reads TGTGCCAGCAGCGTGGGAGCGTACGAGCAGTACGTC. Translation gives CASSVGAYEQYV.

The chain uses TRBV6-5 and TRBJ2-3; TRBD2 agrees at 7 bases. CDR3 size: 15 residues. The V gene end was trimmed by 2 bases and the J gene end by 3 bases; junction bases not matched to a gene: 5. Germline V gene data show CDR1 as MNHEY and CDR2 as SVGAGI. For the CDR3, the DNA is TGTGCCAGCAGTTACAACGGGGGGAGAACAGATACGCAGTATTTT. Translation gives CASSYNGGRTDTQYF.

The table lists this clonotype with a few counts. The J gene is TRBJ2-5, the V gene TRBV6-5; TRBD1 matches at 8 bases. CDR1 and CDR2 from the germline V gene are MNHEY and SVGAGI. Losses at the gene ends were 7 bases for V and 5 bases for J; bases not matched to a gene: 12. CDR3 length: 15 amino acids. The CDR3: CASTSFRGRGETQYF. CDR3 in DNA: TGTGCCAGCACCAGCTTCAGGGGGCGCGGGGAGACCCAGTACTTC.

In this sample, this clonotype turned up a few times. The rearrangement links TRBV4-1 to TRBJ2-7; TRBD2 might be the D (6 bases). Germline loops: CDR1 MGHRA, CDR2 YSYEKL. The CDR3 consists of 13 residues. V lost 6 bases and J lost 0, with 9 bases in between. The CDR3 region has the DNA TGCGCCAGCAGTCAGACTAGCTCCTACGAGCAGTACTTC. This encodes CASSQTSSYEQYF.

This rearrangement joins TRBV4-1 to TRBJ2-2, with 12 bases that match TRBD2. Germline V CDR1 and CDR2: MGHRA, YSYEKL. The CDR3 is 18 residues long. V was pared by 0 bases and J by 4 bases, with 6 bases of the junction left unmatched. CDR3 amino acids: CASSQDWLAGGLTGELFF. CDR3 in DNA: TGCGCCAGCAGCCAAGATTGGCTAGCGGGGGGGCTCACCGGGGAGCTGTTTTTT.

The CDR3 DNA reads TGCGCCAGCAGCCAAGATCTGGGGATAGAGCAGTACGTC. Its protein is CASSQDLGIEQYV. The J gene is TRBJ2-7, the V gene TRBV4-1; D uncertain. The CDR3 extends over 13 amino acids. CDR1 and CDR2 from the germline V gene are MGHRA and YSYEKL. V was pared by 0 bases and J by 7 bases, with 10 bases between.

V is TRBV6-2 or TRBV6-3 and J is TRBJ1-1; D may be TRBD1 (6 bases). Germline assignment: CDR1 MNHEY and CDR2 SVGEGT. The CDR3 length is 17 residues. Trimming took 2 bases from V and 5 from J, leaving 21 bases between them. CDR3 sequence: CASSYLIGQGTRTEAFF. As DNA, the CDR3 is TGTGCCAGCAGTTACCTAATTGGGCAAGGGACAAGGACTGAAGCTTTCTTT.

V usage is TRBV2 and J usage is TRBJ2-7; D is uncertain. CDR3 length equals 10 residues. The germline gives CDR1 SNHLY, CDR2 FYNNEI. V was trimmed by 4 bases and J by 5 bases, leaving 3 bases between them. CDR3 region: CASSGNEQYV. DNA for the CDR3: TGTGCCAGCAGTGGGAACGAGCAGTACGTC.

V usage is TRBV5-8 and J usage is TRBJ2-3; 12 bases map to TRBD2. CDR1 and CDR2 (germline): SGHTS, YDEGEE. This CDR3 is 15 amino acids long. Germline trimming cut 4 bases from V and 6 bases from J; bases unmatched to any gene: 6. CDR3 residues: CASSPTSGGWDTQYF. The CDR3 DNA follows: TGTGCCAGCAGCCCCACTAGCGGGGGGTGGGATACGCAGTATTTT.

This clonotype was observed many times. This sequence joins TRBV7-6 and TRBJ2-7, with a tentative D call TRBD1 (5 bases). Trimming took 0 bases from V and 5 from J, leaving 14 bases between them. CDR1 is SGHVS and CDR2 is FNYEAQ in the germline V gene. This CDR3 contains 15 residues. The CDR3 nucleotides are TGTGCCAGCAGCTTAGCGGGGCGGTGGTGGGACGAGCAGTACTTC. It yields the protein CASSLAGRWWDEQYF.

This clonotype was seen only once. The V call is TRBV10-3, the J call TRBJ1-2, with no clear D. Germline assignment: CDR1 ENHRY and CDR2 SYGVKD. The CDR3 covers 13 residues. V lost 5 bases and J 0 bases, leaving 7 bases between the germline ends. The CDR3 bases are TGTGCCATCAGTACACTGGCTAACTATGGCTACACCTTC. Translating it yields CAISTLANYGYTF.

V is TRBV15 and J is TRBJ2-1, with TRBD2 as a possible D gene (5 bases). The CDR3 is made up of 17 amino acids. Trimming cost V 3 bases and J 3 bases, with 18 bases left between them. Germline V gene sequence: CDR1 LNHNV, CDR2 YYDKDF (reference sequence). CDR3 sequence reads: CATSSLPGPRDYNEQFF. The DNA for the CDR3 is TGTGCCACCAGCAGTCTCCCCGGGCCCCGGGACTACAATGAGCAGTTCTTC.

This rearrangement joins TRBV7-6 to TRBJ1-3, with 8 bases lining up with TRBD1. Trimming took 5 bases from V and 0 from J; bases not matched to a gene: 15. The CDR3 sequence is 19 residues long. CDR1 is SGHVS, CDR2 FNYEAQ, per germline. DNA for the CDR3: TGTGCCAGCAGCGACCGGGACAGGTCATACTCCCCCTCTGGAAACACCATATATTTT. Translation gives CASSDRDRSYSPSGNTIYF.

This clonotype came up a few times. This rearrangement joins TRBV7-6 to TRBJ2-5; D remains unclear. Germline CDR1 is SGHVS and CDR2 is FNYEAQ. The CDR3 loop spans 12 amino acids. V gave up 2 bases and J gave up 5 bases, with 6 bases separating them. Here the CDR3 reads CASSLSPETQYF. For the CDR3, the DNA is TGTGCCAGCAGCTTAAGTCCGGAGACCCAGTACTTC.

This clonotype was seen only a few times. J is TRBJ2-2 and V is TRBV7-6; either TRBD1 or TRBD2 may supply D (5 bases each). CDR1 and CDR2 from the germline V gene are SGHVS and FNYEAQ. V lost 2 bases and J lost 6, with 16 bases in between. CDR3 size: 16 residues. CDR3 bases: TGTGCCAGCAGCTTACTACTCCACGGGGCAGCCGGGGAGCTGTTTTTT. It yields the protein CASSLLLHGAAGELFF.

The V and J genes are TRBV6-5 and TRBJ2-5; 9 bases map to TRBD2. CDR3 length: 17 residues. The germline V gene encodes CDR1 MNHEY and CDR2 SVGAGI. V lost 2 bases, J lost 3 bases, and 10 bases stayed unmatched. CDR3 nucleotide sequence: TGTGCCAGCAGTTACCCCACGCCGGTAGCGGGGGAAGAGACCCAGTACTTC. This codes for CASSYPTPVAGEETQYF.

The CDR3 nucleotides are TGTGCCAGCAGTCCTTGGACCCTGGAGAACACTGAAGCTTTCTTT. Translating it yields CASSPWTLENTEAFF. The chain is built from TRBV27 and TRBJ1-1; D remains ambiguous. Trimming shortened V by 5 bases and J by 1 base, and 14 bases separated the two germline ends. The CDR3 loop spans 15 amino acids. The germline V gene encodes CDR1 MNHEY and CDR2 SMNVEV (reference sequence).

This clonotype was observed at least ten times. The chain couples TRBV7-2 to TRBJ2-4; a weak D match, TRBD2 (6 bases). Germline lookup yields CDR1 SGHTA and CDR2 FQGNSA. The V gene lost 5 bases and the J gene lost 1 base, with 21 bases spanning the gap. CDR3 size: 18 residues. CDR3 loop: CASSPIPGVPSAKNIQYF. CDR3 DNA: TGTGCCAGCAGCCCAATCCCGGGGGTACCTAGCGCCAAAAACATTCAGTACTTC.